The rows below give T cell receptor beta chains drawn from one sample of a study of CD8 T cells in ankylosing spondylitis. Each CDR3 protein gets one entry after TCRdb re-called the 5' RACE reads with MiXCR. The sample contains about 250,000 distinct CDR3 sequences, roughly 8% of which appear only once. Sample: blood, either unsorted or a sorted T cell fraction (not recorded which). The receptors were gathered from a female donor with ankylosing spondylitis or in good health (not recorded which). The CDR3 runs from the conserved cysteine through the conserved F or W. D genes are given only for firm matches. The size of a clone is reported for some rows only, either as once, few or many, or as a class for expanded clones.

j_call d_call v_call clone_size cdr3_aa cdr3_nt
TRBJ2-2 . TRBV7-8 . CAGSLHGGKGGELFF TGTGCCGGCAGCTTACACGGGGGAAAGGGCGGGGAGCTGTTTTTT
TRBJ2-5 . TRBV20-1 many CSAEGGGETQYF TGCAGTGCCGAGGGGGGAGGCGAGACCCAGTACTTC
TRBJ2-6 . TRBV6-5 many CASSYSGGTGANVLTF TGTGCCAGCAGTTACAGTGGGGGGACTGGGGCCAACGTCCTGACTTTC
TRBJ2-3 TRBD2 TRBV24-1 few CATSDPRWASGRADTQYF TGTGCCACCAGTGATCCTCGGTGGGCTAGCGGGAGGGCAGATACGCAGTATTTT
TRBJ2-7 . TRBV7-9 . CASGRRSYEQYF TGTGCCAGCGGCAGGCGCTCCTACGAGCAGTACTTC
TRBJ2-1 TRBD2 TRBV24-1 many CATSDPRAGGRRGEQFF TGTGCCACCAGTGACCCTAGAGCGGGAGGGCGACGGGGTGAGCAGTTCTTC
TRBJ2-7 . TRBV12-3/TRBV12-4 many CASSLLGETYEQYF TGTGCCAGCAGTTTACTTGGTGAAACCTACGAGCAGTACTTC
TRBJ1-2 . TRBV12-3/TRBV12-4 many CASSAGGDGYTF TGTGCCAGCTCAGCCGGGGGCGATGGCTACACCTTC
TRBJ2-5 TRBD1 TRBV7-8 many CASSWGQGETQYF TGTGCCAGCAGCTGGGGACAGGGTGAGACCCAGTACTTC
TRBJ2-4 . TRBV12-3/TRBV12-4 many CASTYPGGRSNIQYF TGTGCCAGCACTTACCCGGGGGGCCGTTCGAACATTCAGTACTTC
TRBJ2-2 . TRBV3-1 . CASSHRRGTPNTGELFF TGTGCCAGCAGCCATCGACGCGGGACTCCTAACACCGGGGAGCTGTTTTTT